This TCR beta chain emerged from a study of OX40 agonist ivuxolimab in advanced cancers. For the study in its entirety: Ivuxolimab, which targeted the costimulatory receptor OX40 (CD134), was an agonistic, fully human IgG2 monoclonal antibody. In the dose-escalation cohort, 70% to 85% of patients were male, and the mean age was roughly 60 years with a range of roughly 23 to 79. Prior anti-PD-1, anti-PD-L1 or anti-CTLA-4 therapy was permitted, and checkpoint inhibitors had been received by around 40% of dose-escalation patients. The paper reports the monotherapy dose-escalation portion (N of about 56 patients) of the phase I ivuxolimab trial. Partial responses occurred in three dose-escalation patients, of whom one had hepatocellular carcinoma and two had cutaneous melanoma. Intravenous ivuxolimab was administered to patients every 2 weeks at six dose levels: 0.01, 0.1, 0.3, 1.5, 3 and 10 mg/kg. Peripheral TCRbeta sequencing was intended to test whether TCR sequence diversity was altered and clonal T-cell expansion was caused by ivuxolimab. Of the approximately 53 patients in dose escalation, 19 had hepatocellular carcinoma, roughly 15 had melanoma, 9 had renal cell carcinoma and 9 had head and neck cancer. What the work shows at the level of the full study, not this receptor alone: On average, CD8+ T cells showed more expanded clones than CD4+ T cells after ivuxolimab. At doses from 0.1 to 3.0 mg/kg, clonal expansion was seen in both CD4+ and CD8+ blood T cells between baseline and week 6. Low levels of normalized T-cell clonal expansion were also seen in some nonresponding patients. The antigen specificity of the peripheral T cells that underwent clonal expansion was not determined. In the 0.1-3.0 mg/kg groups, partial responders had among the lowest normalized peripheral clonal expansion, particularly in CD8+ T cells.

Genomic DNA was isolated from the sorted cells so that the TCRbeta CDR3 region could be sequenced. The immunoSEQ Assay was used to sequence the TCRbeta CDR3 regions. Held by TCRdb, this immuneACCESS table contains in-frame sequences only and omits some clones. Under half of the omission traces to an unresolved V gene where checked; the cause of the rest is unknown. Across this sample there are more than 75,000 clones, with under 90% seen only once. Together, the top ten hold 1.1% of the sample. The trial excluded patients who had a history of autoimmune disease or who were on systemic immunosuppression. Peripheral blood for TCR sequencing was collected from all dose cohorts at baseline, on cycle 4 day 1, and on cycle 7 day 1. The samples were drawn from a first-in-human, open-label, multicenter phase I dose-escalation trial of ivuxolimab. Adults with locally advanced or metastatic melanoma, renal cell, hepatocellular, or head and neck squamous cell carcinoma were enrolled in the trial. CD4+ and CD8+ T cells were sorted separately from peripheral blood before TCR sequencing.

This clone was found once. Its antigen is not yet known. Base quality data are lacking; no much larger clone is found one base away. From a lookup of the germline V gene, CDR1 and CDR2 are SNHLY and FYNNEI. V is cut by 4 bases and J by 1 base, and the space between the germline ends is 16 bases. Including the terminal cysteine and phenylalanine, the CDR3 comprises 17 residues. Solely the CDR3 DNA is kept, with 51 bases framed from the first base. Recombination connected TRBV2 to TRBJ2-2, with the D gene too uncertain to name. The receptor was derived from an adult with an advanced solid tumor such as melanoma, head and neck, liver or kidney cancer. The sample in question was CD4+ or CD8+ T cells sorted from blood, obtained in a trial of the OX40 agonist ivuxolimab. At the DNA level, the sequence is TGTGCCAGCAGTGGCAGCGTCTTCTCATTGAACACCGGGGAGCTGTTTTTT. This sequence encodes CASSGSVFSLNTGELFF.